The clone carrying this T cell receptor beta chain was detected many times. This record comes from a study of T-cell reconstitution after alpha-beta-depleted transplantation in children. As it was prepared, the TCRbeta library received unique molecular identifiers. TCRdb reanalysed the PCR reads using MiXCR and keeps one entry per CDR3 protein. The sample shows about 140,000 distinct CDR3 sequences, 7.5% to 9% of them seen only once. This CDR3 spans 14 amino acids. V lost 0 bases to trimming and J lost 8 bases, with 10 bases between them. Germline loops: CDR1 SGHDN, CDR2 FVKESK. The chain recombines TRBV14 with TRBJ1-4; D is unclear. Sequences were derived from PBMCs, mostly from graft donor cells, sampled 180 days after TCRalphabeta/CD19-depleted stem cell transplant. The sequence was obtained from a female patient aged 2 to 10 who had a stem cell transplant for congenital amegakaryocytic thrombocytopenia, so the T cells may come from the graft donor. CDR3 nucleotide sequence: TGTGCCAGCAGCCAAGAATTGGAGGAGGAAAAACTGTTTTTT. This gives the protein CASSQELEEEKLFF.